The present TCR beta chain was sequenced within a study of a mutant IDH1 vaccine in newly diagnosed glioma. Sequencing used immunoSEQ multiplex PCR; TCRdb keeps in-frame clones, though not all of them. Here the sample spans tens of thousands of clones, around three quarters being singletons. CDR3 size: 14 residues. CDR1 and CDR2 from the germline V gene are LGHNT and FRNRAP. V shed 4 bases and J 3 bases; nucleotides not matched to a gene: 2. Time point reported: week 47, end of study. Each dose of the vaccine consisted of 300 ug of mutant IDH1 20-mer peptide, with topical imiquimod. With regard to this clone: Its antigen is unknown.

The sequenced sample was PBMCs, obtained from a glioma patient whose treatment included an IDH1 peptide vaccine. V is TRBV12-5 and J is TRBJ1-5; 8 bases map to TRBD1. This clonotype was obtained from a woman aged 40 to 50 with glioma. Some clones in this sample may be carry-over from other donors' samples. In DNA form, the CDR3 reads TGTGCTAGTGGTTCGACAGGGGACAATCAGCCCCAGCATTTT. Translation: CASGSTGDNQPQHF.